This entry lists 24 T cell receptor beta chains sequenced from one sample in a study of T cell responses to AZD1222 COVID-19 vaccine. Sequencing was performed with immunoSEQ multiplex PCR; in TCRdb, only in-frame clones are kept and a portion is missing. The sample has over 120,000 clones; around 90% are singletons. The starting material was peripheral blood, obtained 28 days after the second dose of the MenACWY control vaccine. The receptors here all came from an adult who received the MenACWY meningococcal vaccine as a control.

CDR3 in amino acids: CASRLAGYYEQYF. Here the CDR3 DNA reads TGTGCCAGCAGGCTAGCGGGATACTACGAGCAGTACTTC. The J gene is TRBJ2-7, the V gene TRBV12-3 or TRBV12-4, with 9 bases aligning to TRBD2. V gave up 6 bases and J gave up 3 bases; unmatched junction bases: 3. The CDR3 sequence is 13 residues long.

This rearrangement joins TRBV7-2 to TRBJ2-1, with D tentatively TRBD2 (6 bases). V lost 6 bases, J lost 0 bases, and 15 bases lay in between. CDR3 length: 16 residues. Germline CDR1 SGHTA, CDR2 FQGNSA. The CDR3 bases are TGTGCCAGCAGACCAACTAGCAGCCACTCCTACAATGAGCAGTTCTTC. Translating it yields CASRPTSSHSYNEQFF. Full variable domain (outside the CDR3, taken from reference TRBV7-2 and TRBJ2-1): GAGVSQSPSNKVTEKGKDVELRCDPISGHTALYWYRQSLGQGLEFLIYFQGNSAPDKSGLPSDRFSAERTGGSVSTLTIQRTQQEDSAVYLCASRPTSSHSYNEQFFGPGTRLTVL.

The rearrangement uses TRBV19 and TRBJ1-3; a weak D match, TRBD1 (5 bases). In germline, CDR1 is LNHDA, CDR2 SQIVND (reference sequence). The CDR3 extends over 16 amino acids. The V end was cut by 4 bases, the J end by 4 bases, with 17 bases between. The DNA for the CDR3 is TGTGCCAGTAGTAGCCTGGGGGGTCAAGGAGGAAACACCATATATTTT. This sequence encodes CASSSLGGQGGNTIYF.

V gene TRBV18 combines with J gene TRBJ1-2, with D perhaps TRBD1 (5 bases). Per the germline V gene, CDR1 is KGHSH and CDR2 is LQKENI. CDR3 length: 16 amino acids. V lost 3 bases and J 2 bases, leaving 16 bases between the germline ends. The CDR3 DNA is TGTGCCAGCTCACCCGGAGGAGGGGCGTTAAACTATGGCTACACCTTC. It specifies CASSPGGGALNYGYTF. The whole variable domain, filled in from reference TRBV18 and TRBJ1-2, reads NAGVMQNPRHLVRRRGQEARLRCSPMKGHSHVYWYRQLPEEGLKFMVYLQKENIIDESGMPKERFSAEFPKEGPSILRIQQVVRGDSAAYFCASSPGGGALNYGYTFGSGTRLTVV.

CDR3 amino acids: CASSKREAPNEQFF. The CDR3 DNA reads as TGTGCCAGCAGCAAAAGGGAGGCCCCCAATGAGCAGTTCTTC. The chain is built from TRBV21-1 and TRBJ2-1; the table's D call, TRBD2, was not checked against the DNA. TRBV21-1 is marked as a pseudogene. CDR3 length equals 14 residues.

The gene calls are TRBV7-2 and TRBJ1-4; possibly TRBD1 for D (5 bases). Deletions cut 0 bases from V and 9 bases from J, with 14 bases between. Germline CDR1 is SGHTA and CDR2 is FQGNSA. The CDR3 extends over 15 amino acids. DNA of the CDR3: TGTGCCAGCAGCTTAGCTCAGGCCGGGGGGAAAAAACTGTTTTTT. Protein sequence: CASSLAQAGGKKLFF. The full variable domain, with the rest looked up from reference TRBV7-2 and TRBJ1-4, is GAGVSQSPSNKVTEKGKDVELRCDPISGHTALYWYRQSLGQGLEFLIYFQGNSAPDKSGLPSDRFSAERTGGSVSTLTIQRTQQEDSAVYLCASSLAQAGGKKLFFGSGTQLSVL.

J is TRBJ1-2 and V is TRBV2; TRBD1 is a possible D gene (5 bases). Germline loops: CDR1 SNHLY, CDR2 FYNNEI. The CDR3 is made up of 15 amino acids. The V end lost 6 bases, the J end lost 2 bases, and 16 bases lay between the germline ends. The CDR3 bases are TGTGCCAGCAGCCCATTAGGGACGGAAAACTATGGCTACACCTTC. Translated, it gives CASSPLGTENYGYTF. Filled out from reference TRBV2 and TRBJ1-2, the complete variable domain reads EPEVTQTPSHQVTQMGQEVILRCVPISNHLYFYWYRQILGQKVEFLVSFYNNEISEKSEIFDDQFSVERPDGSNFTLKIRSTKLEDSAMYFCASSPLGTENYGYTFGSGTRLTVV.

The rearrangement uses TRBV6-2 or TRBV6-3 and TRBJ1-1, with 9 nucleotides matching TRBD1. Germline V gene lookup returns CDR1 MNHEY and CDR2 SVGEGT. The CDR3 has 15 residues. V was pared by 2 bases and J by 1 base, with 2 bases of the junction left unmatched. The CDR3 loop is CASSYGDRANTEAFF. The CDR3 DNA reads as TGTGCCAGCAGTTACGGGGACAGGGCGAACACTGAAGCTTTCTTT.

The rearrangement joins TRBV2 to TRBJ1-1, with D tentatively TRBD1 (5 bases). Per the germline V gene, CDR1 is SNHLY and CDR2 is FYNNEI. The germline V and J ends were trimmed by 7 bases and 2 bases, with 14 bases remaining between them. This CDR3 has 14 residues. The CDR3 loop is CASILMGDNTEAFF. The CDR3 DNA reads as TGTGCCAGCATCTTAATGGGGGACAACACTGAAGCTTTCTTT.

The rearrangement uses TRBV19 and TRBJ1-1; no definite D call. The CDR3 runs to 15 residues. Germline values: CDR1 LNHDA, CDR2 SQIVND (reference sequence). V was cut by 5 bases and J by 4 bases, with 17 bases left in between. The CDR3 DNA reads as TGTGCCAGTAGTGACTTAGGGAGGTCGAGCACTGAAGCTTTCTTT. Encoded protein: CASSDLGRSSTEAFF.

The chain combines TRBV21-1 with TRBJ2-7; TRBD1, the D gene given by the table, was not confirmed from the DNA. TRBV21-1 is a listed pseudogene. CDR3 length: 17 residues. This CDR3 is CASSPRTDRAPSYEQYF. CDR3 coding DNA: TGTGCCAGCAGCCCCCGAACCGACAGGGCCCCTTCCTACGAGCAGTACTTC.

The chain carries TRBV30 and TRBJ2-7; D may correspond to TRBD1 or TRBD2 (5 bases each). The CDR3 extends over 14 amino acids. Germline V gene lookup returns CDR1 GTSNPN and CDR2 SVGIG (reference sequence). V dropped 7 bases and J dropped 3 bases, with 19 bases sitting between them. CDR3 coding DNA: TGTGCCTTACTCCCCCCGGGGCGGAACTACGAGCAGTACTTC. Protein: CALLPPGRNYEQYF.

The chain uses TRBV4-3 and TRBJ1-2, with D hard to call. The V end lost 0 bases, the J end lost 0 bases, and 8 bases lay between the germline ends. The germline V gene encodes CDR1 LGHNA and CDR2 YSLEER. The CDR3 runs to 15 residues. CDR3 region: CASSQDRRANYGYTF. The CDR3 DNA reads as TGCGCCAGCAGCCAAGATCGACGCGCTAACTATGGCTACACCTTC.

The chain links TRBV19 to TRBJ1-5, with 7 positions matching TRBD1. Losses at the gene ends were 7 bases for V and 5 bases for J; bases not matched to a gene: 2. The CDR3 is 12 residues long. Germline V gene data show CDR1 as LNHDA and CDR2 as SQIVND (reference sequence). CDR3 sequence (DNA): TGTGCCAGTACGACAGGGTATCAGCCCCAGCATTTT. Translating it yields CASTTGYQPQHF.

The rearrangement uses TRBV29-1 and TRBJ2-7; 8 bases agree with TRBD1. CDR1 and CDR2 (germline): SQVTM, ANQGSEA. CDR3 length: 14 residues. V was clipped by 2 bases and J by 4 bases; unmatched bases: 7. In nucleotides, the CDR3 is TGCAGCGTTGAACGGACAGGGAAGCCTTACGAGCAGTACTTC. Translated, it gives CSVERTGKPYEQYF.

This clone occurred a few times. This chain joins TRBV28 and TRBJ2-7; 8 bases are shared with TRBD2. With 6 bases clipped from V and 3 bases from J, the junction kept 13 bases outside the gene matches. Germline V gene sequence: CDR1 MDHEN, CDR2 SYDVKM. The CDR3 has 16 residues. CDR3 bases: TGTGCCAGCAGGTTTAGTACGGGAGGGGGTGGCTACGAGCAGTACTTC. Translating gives CASRFSTGGGGYEQYF.

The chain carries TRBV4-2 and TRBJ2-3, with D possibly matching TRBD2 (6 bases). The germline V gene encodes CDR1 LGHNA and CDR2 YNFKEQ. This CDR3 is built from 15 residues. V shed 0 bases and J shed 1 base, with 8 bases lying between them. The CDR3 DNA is TGTGCCAGCAGCCAAGATCCTAGCGGCACAGATACGCAGTATTTT. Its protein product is CASSQDPSGTDTQYF.

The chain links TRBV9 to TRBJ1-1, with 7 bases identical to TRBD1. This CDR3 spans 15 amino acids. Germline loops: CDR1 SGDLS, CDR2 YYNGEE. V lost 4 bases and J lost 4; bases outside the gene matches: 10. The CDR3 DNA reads TGTGCCAGCAGCCGGGGGAGGGGGCGCGGCACTGAAGCTTTCTTT. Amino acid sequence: CASSRGRGRGTEAFF.

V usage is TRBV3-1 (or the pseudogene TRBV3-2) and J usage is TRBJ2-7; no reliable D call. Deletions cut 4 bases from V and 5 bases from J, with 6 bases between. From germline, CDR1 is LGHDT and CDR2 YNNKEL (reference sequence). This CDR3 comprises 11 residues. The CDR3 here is CASSLWDEQYF. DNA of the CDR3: TGTGCCAGCAGCCTTTGGGACGAGCAGTACTTC.

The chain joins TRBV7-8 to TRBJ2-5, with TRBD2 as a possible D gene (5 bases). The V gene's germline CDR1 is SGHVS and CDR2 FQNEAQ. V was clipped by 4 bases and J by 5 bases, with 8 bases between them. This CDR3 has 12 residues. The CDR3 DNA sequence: TGTGCCAGCAGCTCCCAGCGGGAGACCCAGTACTTC. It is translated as CASSSQRETQYF.

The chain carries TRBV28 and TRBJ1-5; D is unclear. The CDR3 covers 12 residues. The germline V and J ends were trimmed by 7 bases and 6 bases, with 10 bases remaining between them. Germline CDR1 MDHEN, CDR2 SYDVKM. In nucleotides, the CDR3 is TGTGCCAGCATATCCTTGGGTCAGCCCCAGCATTTT. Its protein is CASISLGQPQHF.

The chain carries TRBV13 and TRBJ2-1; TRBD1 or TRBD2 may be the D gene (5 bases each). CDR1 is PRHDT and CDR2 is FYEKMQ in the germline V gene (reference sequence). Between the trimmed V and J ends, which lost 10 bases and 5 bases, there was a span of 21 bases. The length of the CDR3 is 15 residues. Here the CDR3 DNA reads TGTGCCACCCTGGGAGTGGGGGTCGGTAACAATGAGCAGTTCTTC. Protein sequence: CATLGVGVGNNEQFF.

The CDR3: CASSTLGEETQYF. The CDR3 DNA reads as TGTGCCAGCAGTACCCTAGGTGAAGAGACCCAGTACTTC. The chain employs TRBV12-3 or TRBV12-4 and TRBJ2-5, with unresolved D. This CDR3 comprises 13 residues. Trimming left V 5 bases short and J 3 bases short, with 10 bases between.

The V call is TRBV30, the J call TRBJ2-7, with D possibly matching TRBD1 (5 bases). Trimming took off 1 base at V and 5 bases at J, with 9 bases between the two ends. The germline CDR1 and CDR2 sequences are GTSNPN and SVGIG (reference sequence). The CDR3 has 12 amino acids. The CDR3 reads CAWSAVGDEQYF. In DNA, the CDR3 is TGTGCCTGGAGTGCAGTAGGGGACGAGCAGTACTTC.